The 30 T cell receptor beta chains below were found in one sample sequenced in a study of glioma-infiltrating T cells. Amplification of TCR alpha and beta CDR3 regions from RNA used iRepertoire nested multiplex PCR. One entry per CDR3 protein results from TCRdb running MiXCR on the multiplex PCR reads. The sample lists around 130,000 distinct CDR3 sequences, approximately 26% occurring once. Source material: glioma tissue, nonneoplastic brain tissue, or PBMCs (not recorded which). The receptor set was obtained from a human donor with low-grade glioma or glioblastoma, undergoing nonglioma brain surgery, or in good health (not recorded which).

The chain employs TRBV4-1 and TRBJ2-3, with TRBD2 identical over 10 bases. V lost 4 bases and J lost 0; bases outside the gene matches: 1. This CDR3 is 15 amino acids long. From germline, CDR1 is MGHRA and CDR2 YSYEKL. The CDR3 loop reads CASSLLAGSTDTQYF. The CDR3 DNA sequence: TGCGCCAGCAGCCTACTAGCGGGGAGCACAGATACGCAGTATTTT.

The chain has TRBV7-9 and TRBJ1-5; the D gene is possibly TRBD1 (6 bases). Trimming cost V 5 bases and J 9 bases, with 17 bases left between them. This CDR3 has 14 residues. The germline V gene has CDR1 SEHNR and CDR2 FQNEAQ (reference sequence). The CDR3 region is CASSVDRRKGPQHF. In nucleotides, the CDR3 is TGTGCCAGCAGCGTAGACAGGAGGAAGGGGCCCCAGCATTTT.

A single count supports this clonotype. An end of the junction does not agree with germline; a read error may underlie this. The CDR3 here is CASSIGGSTDTQYF. CDR3 nucleotides: TGTGCCAGCAGCATTGGAGGGAGTACAGATACGCAGTATTTT. The rearrangement joins TRBV15 to TRBJ2-3, with TRBD2 as a possible D gene (6 bases). Germline CDR1 LNHNV, CDR2 YYDKDF (reference sequence). CDR3 length equals 14 residues.

A word on this clonotype: A clone one base away is much larger, so this may be a read error. The genes are TRBV6-6 and TRBJ1-6; 7 bases agree with TRBD1. Germline values: CDR1 MNHNY, CDR2 SVGAGI (reference sequence). The CDR3 is made up of 16 amino acids. CDR3 in DNA: TGTGCCAGCAGTTACTCGGGACAGATATATAATTCACCCCCCCACTTT. This gives the protein CASSYSGQIYNSPPHF.

This clonotype was seen only a few times. The rearrangement uses TRBV24-1 and TRBJ2-3; 11 bases align to TRBD2. The CDR3 consists of 19 residues. The germline V gene encodes CDR1 KGHDR and CDR2 SFDVKD. V lost 0 bases to trimming and J lost 2 bases; unmatched junction nucleotides: 9. CDR3 residues: CATSDLGGLAGGNTDTQYF. CDR3 DNA: TGTGCCACCAGTGATTTGGGGGGTTTAGCGGGGGGGAACACAGATACGCAGTATTTT.

This clonotype has ten or more counts. The chain uses TRBV15 and TRBJ2-2; D gene uncertain. Between the trimmed V and J ends, which lost 4 bases and 7 bases, there was a span of 4 bases. The CDR3 runs 11 residues. Germline loops: CDR1 LNHNV, CDR2 YYDKDF (reference sequence). CDR3 in DNA: TGTGCCACCAGCATGGGCGGGGAGCTGTTTTTT. It codes for CATSMGGELFF.

With regard to this clonotype: Given the absence of the conserved phenylalanine or tryptophan at the CDR3 end, a read error is likely. J is TRBJ1-1 and V is TRBV2; D may be TRBD1 (6 bases). Germline CDR1 and CDR2: SNHLY and FYNNEI. V lost 6 bases to trimming and J lost 2 bases, with 13 bases between them. The CDR3 loop spans 14 amino acids. CDR3 residues: CASRNGGANTEAFL. CDR3 nucleotides: TGTGCCAGCAGGAATGGGGGGGCCAACACTGAAGCTTTCCTT.

This chain uses TRBV5-1 with TRBJ1-2; perhaps TRBD1 as D (6 bases). V was pared by 4 bases and J by 1 base, with 14 bases between. CDR1 and CDR2 (germline): SGHRS, YFSETQ. The CDR3 totals 15 residues. The CDR3 sequence is CASSPRGGVNYGYTF. The DNA of the CDR3 is TGCGCCAGCAGCCCACGAGGGGGAGTTAACTATGGCTACACCTTC.

This clonotype occurred a few times. The rearrangement uses TRBV12-3 or TRBV12-4 and TRBJ2-3; maybe TRBD1 (5 bases). The CDR3 consists of 15 residues. V was clipped by 8 bases and J by 8 bases, with 23 bases between them. The CDR3: CASQTSGPTTVTQYF. The CDR3 nucleotides read TGTGCCAGCCAGACCTCAGGGCCTACTACCGTTACGCAGTATTTT.

This clonotype was detected many times. J is TRBJ1-4 and V is TRBV6-6; D unresolved. V was cut by 0 bases and J by 3 bases, with 8 bases left in between. The CDR3 sequence is 15 residues long. Germline CDR1 is MNHNY and CDR2 is SVGAGI (reference sequence). CDR3 DNA sequence: TGTGCCAGCAGTTACTCTACAAGATCTAATGAAAAACTGTTTTTT. This sequence encodes CASSYSTRSNEKLFF.

This clonotype has more than one count but fewer than ten. This chain's CDR3 is CASTKTGRTWETQYF. As DNA, the CDR3 is TGTGCCAGCACCAAGACAGGGCGGACATGGGAGACCCAGTACTTC. The J gene is TRBJ2-5, the V gene TRBV28, with 7 nucleotides matching TRBD1. In germline, CDR1 is MDHEN, CDR2 SYDVKM. The CDR3 sequence is 15 residues long. Trimming took 7 bases from V and 5 from J; bases not matched to a gene: 13. Variable domain in full (rest from reference TRBV28 and TRBJ2-5): DVKVTQSSRYLVKRTGEKVFLECVQDMDHENMFWYRQDPGLGLRLIYFSYDVKMKEKGDIPEGYSVSREKKERFSLILESASTNQTSMYLCASTKTGRTWETQYFGPGTRLLVL.

This clonotype was observed many times. This chain uses TRBV27 with TRBJ2-5; 8 bases match TRBD2. In germline, CDR1 is MNHEY, CDR2 SMNVEV (reference sequence). The V segment lost 6 bases and the J segment 7 bases; nucleotides outside the gene matches: 10. The CDR3 consists of 14 residues. CDR3 coding DNA: TGTGCCAGCAGCCCTCATAGCGGGACGGGGACCCAGTACTTC. As protein: CASSPHSGTGTQYF.

This CDR3 is CASSLRAGANTGELFF. The CDR3 DNA reads TGTGCCAGCAGCCTCCGAGCGGGGGCGAACACCGGGGAGCTGTTTTTT. V and J are TRBV7-9 and TRBJ2-2, with 8 bases that match TRBD2. CDR1 is SEHNR, CDR2 FQNEAQ, per germline (reference sequence). The CDR3 runs 16 residues. Trimming removed 5 bases from V and 0 bases from J; junction bases left unmatched: 5. Full variable domain (remainder filled in from reference TRBV7-9 and TRBJ2-2): DTGVSQNPRHKITKRGQNVTFRCDPISEHNRLYWYRQTLGQGPEFLTYFQNEAQLEKSRLLSDRFSAERPKGSFSTLEIQRTEQGDSAMYLCASSLRAGANTGELFFGEGSRLTVL.

In its sample, this clonotype was seen a few times. This chain connects TRBV3-1 to TRBJ2-2, with TRBD2 identical over 7 bases. There are 16 residues in the CDR3. Trimming at V came to 4 bases and at J to 1 base, leaving 6 bases not matched to a gene. CDR1 is LGHDT and CDR2 is YNNKEL in the germline V gene (reference sequence). The CDR3 DNA is TGTGCCAGCAGCCGAAAGCGGGGACTGAACACCGGGGAGCTGTTTTTT. This encodes CASSRKRGLNTGELFF.

Comment on this clonotype: A much larger clone differs from this one at a single base, so this may be a read error. The chain is built from TRBV7-9 and TRBJ2-3; D is ambiguous. This CDR3 contains 15 residues. The germline CDR1 and CDR2 sequences are SEHNR and FQNEAQ (reference sequence). Trimming took 3 bases from V and 4 from J, leaving 14 bases between them. CDR3 nucleotide sequence: TGTGCCAGCAGCTTTCGGCCGGGCGAGGCAGATACGCAGTATTTT. Its protein is CASSFRPGEADTQYF.

In its sample, this clonotype was seen a few times. The chain employs TRBV6-1 and TRBJ2-1; 7 nucleotides match TRBD1. CDR1 is MNHNS and CDR2 is SASEGT in the germline V gene. This CDR3 region has 14 residues. With 5 bases clipped from V and 8 bases from J, the junction kept 9 bases outside the gene matches. In DNA, the CDR3 is TGTGCCAGCAGTTATGTGGACAGGAGCGATGAGCAGTTCTTC. Amino acid sequence: CASSYVDRSDEQFF.

This clonotype was recorded a few times. The J gene is TRBJ2-2, the V gene TRBV7-8, with TRBD2 as a possible D gene (7 bases). Germline V gene sequence: CDR1 SGHVS, CDR2 FQNEAQ. The CDR3 runs 15 residues. The germline V and J ends were trimmed by 3 bases and 4 bases, with 12 bases remaining between them. The CDR3, as DNA: TGTGCCAGCAGCTTGCGGGGGCCAATCACCGGGGAGCTGTTTTTT. This sequence encodes CASSLRGPITGELFF. The complete variable domain, with remaining parts taken from reference TRBV7-8 and TRBJ2-2, reads GAGVSQSPRYKVAKRGQDVALRCDPISGHVSLFWYQQALGQGPEFLTYFQNEAQLDKSGLPSDRFFAERPEGSVSTLKIQRTQQEDSAVYLCASSLRGPITGELFFGEGSRLTVL.

This clonotype was seen ten or more times. V is TRBV7-2 and J is TRBJ2-3; D gene uncertain. V lost 1 base and J 4 bases, leaving 6 bases between the germline ends. CDR3 length: 13 residues. Germline V gene lookup returns CDR1 SGHTA and CDR2 FQGNSA. The CDR3 protein is CASSLGRPDTQYF. The DNA for the CDR3 is TGTGCCAGCAGCTTAGGACGGCCAGATACGCAGTATTTT.

This clonotype was recorded at least ten times. The CDR3 spells CATSDPGERGTDTQYF. CDR3 nucleotide sequence: TGTGCCACCAGTGACCCAGGGGAACGCGGCACAGATACGCAGTATTTT. The chain uses TRBV24-1 and TRBJ2-3, with D perhaps TRBD1 (6 bases). V shed 4 bases and J shed 1 base, with 14 bases lying between them. This CDR3 spans 16 amino acids. Germline values: CDR1 KGHDR, CDR2 SFDVKD.

This clonotype was seen more than once but under ten times. A much larger clone differs by one base, so this may be a read error. The gene calls are TRBV3-1 and TRBJ2-5, with no clear D. The CDR3 runs to 13 residues. The V gene's germline CDR1 is LGHDT and CDR2 YNNKEL (reference sequence). The CDR3 region is CASSIRHQEAQYF. CDR3 DNA: TGTGCCAGCAGCATCCGGCACCAAGAGGCCCAGTACTTC.

The rearrangement links TRBV4-2 to TRBJ2-1, with TRBD2 matching over 7 bases. This CDR3 is 15 amino acids long. Per germline, CDR1 LGHNA and CDR2 YNFKEQ. V was pared by 4 bases and J by 6 bases, with 9 bases of the junction left unmatched. The CDR3 loop is CASSPSRGERNEQFF. The CDR3 nucleotides are TGTGCCAGCAGCCCCTCCCGGGGGGAACGCAATGAGCAGTTCTTC.

This clonotype appeared many times. The V call is TRBV18, the J call TRBJ2-1, with D tentatively TRBD1 or TRBD2 (5 bases each). Germline lookup yields CDR1 KGHSH and CDR2 LQKENI. Trimming cost V 4 bases and J 4 bases, with 11 bases left between them. The CDR3 has 14 residues. CDR3 amino acids: CASSLGRTYNEQFF. CDR3 nucleotide sequence: TGTGCCAGCTCACTGGGACGAACATACAATGAGCAGTTCTTC.

The chain links TRBV4-1 to TRBJ2-5; 8 nucleotides match TRBD2. Germline loops: CDR1 MGHRA, CDR2 YSYEKL. This CDR3 region has 16 residues. V shed 1 base and J 5 bases; nucleotides not matched to a gene: 9. CDR3: CASSQVSGGAKETQYF. The DNA for the CDR3 is TGCGCCAGCAGCCAAGTTTCCGGGGGGGCGAAGGAGACCCAGTACTTC.

This clonotype has at least ten counts. This rearrangement joins TRBV20-1 to TRBJ1-4; a possible D gene is TRBD1 (5 bases). CDR1 is DFQATT and CDR2 is SNEGSKA in the germline V gene (reference sequence). The V and J ends lost 6 bases and 0 bases respectively, with 8 bases between them. CDR3 size: 13 residues. CDR3 nucleotide sequence: TGCAGTGCAACGACAGCAACTAATGAAAAACTGTTTTTT. Its protein is CSATTATNEKLFF.

In its sample, this clonotype was seen a few times. The CDR3 loop reads CASSLGEAGYQETQYF. In nucleotides, the CDR3 is TGTGCCAGCAGCTTAGGGGAAGCGGGGTACCAAGAGACCCAGTACTTC. The rearrangement uses TRBV7-2 and TRBJ2-5; 7 nucleotides line up with TRBD2. This CDR3 spans 16 amino acids. From germline, CDR1 is SGHTA and CDR2 FQGNSA. The ends lost 1 base at V and 0 bases at J; junction bases unmatched: 5.

CDR3 sequence: CASIRLAGSTDTQYF. The CDR3 bases are TGTGCCAGCATTCGACTAGCGGGGAGCACAGATACGCAGTATTTT. The chain is built from TRBV2 and TRBJ2-3; TRBD2 matches at 11 bases. Germline V gives CDR1 SNHLY, CDR2 FYNNEI. Trimming removed 7 bases from V and 0 bases from J; junction bases left unmatched: 3. The CDR3 totals 15 residues.

The sample holds many counts of this clonotype. The J gene is TRBJ1-5, the V gene TRBV6-1, with D perhaps matching TRBD1 (6 bases). Deletions cut 6 bases from V and 0 bases from J, with 12 bases between. The germline gives CDR1 MNHNS, CDR2 SASEGT. This CDR3 region has 15 residues. CDR3 protein: CASRQGGYSNQPQHF. The CDR3 nucleotides are TGTGCCAGCAGACAAGGGGGGTATAGCAATCAGCCCCAGCATTTT.

This clonotype came up a few times. The chain recombines TRBV7-3 with TRBJ1-1; a possible D gene is TRBD1 (5 bases). The V gene lost 5 bases and the J gene lost 6 bases, with 13 bases spanning the gap. This CDR3 is built from 13 residues. Germline V lookup: CDR1 SGHTA, CDR2 FQGTGA. The CDR3 nucleotides read TGTGCCAGCAGCCTTAAGCCGGGGCCTGAAGCTTTCTTT. It codes for CASSLKPGPEAFF. The full variable domain, rest sourced from reference TRBV7-3 and TRBJ1-1, is GAGVSQTPSNKVTEKGKYVELRCDPISGHTALYWYRQSLGQGPEFLIYFQGTGAADDSGLPNDRFFAVRPEGSVSTLKIQRTERGDSAVYLCASSLKPGPEAFFGQGTRLTVV.

The chain recombines TRBV20-1 with TRBJ2-5, with unresolved D. V dropped 7 bases and J dropped 0 bases, with 18 bases sitting between them. In germline, CDR1 is DFQATT, CDR2 SNEGSKA (reference sequence). The CDR3 consists of 15 residues. The CDR3 DNA sequence: TGCAGTGTTCCAGAAAGGATACCGTACCAAGAGACCCAGTACTTC. Translating gives CSVPERIPYQETQYF.

V and J are TRBV7-2 and TRBJ2-1; 7 bases line up with TRBD2. The CDR3 consists of 16 residues. Germline CDR1 reads SGHTA; CDR2 reads FQGNSA. Germline trimming cut 1 base from V and 8 bases from J; bases unmatched to any gene: 11. CDR3 in amino acids: CASSLEVRRGSHEQFF. DNA for the CDR3: TGTGCCAGCAGCTTAGAGGTCAGGCGGGGGTCCCATGAGCAGTTCTTC.